This TCR beta chain is drawn from a study of T cells in localized non-small cell lung cancer. Findings of the study overall: There was an association of higher blood T cell density with longer overall survival. Clonality of T cells reached its maximum in uninvolved adjacent lung, surpassing tumor. Appearance in adjacent lung was seen for a median about 60 of the top 100 tumor clones. Only one tumor region went through sequencing, so heterogeneity may still be there.

Profiled with immunoSEQ multiplex PCR; TCRdb holds only in-frame clones, not every one. The table lists approximately 61,000 clones, 75% to 90% of them singletons, with approximately 5.2% in the top ten. The CDR3 consists of 12 residues. V dropped 4 bases and J dropped 17; count of bases not matched to a gene: 9. Germline assignment: CDR1 MNHNS and CDR2 SASEGT. Points on this clone: Its target is not known.

The sequences come from peripheral blood, collected before any cancer treatment. The receptor's source is a woman aged 35-75 years with stage I lung adenocarcinoma. The V gene is TRBV6-1, the J gene TRBJ1-4, with 8 bases that match TRBD1. CDR3 protein: CASSVTGTGPFF. CDR3 DNA sequence: TGTGCCAGCAGTGTAACCGGGACAGGACCTTTTTTT.